These 11 T cell receptor beta chains were sequenced from one sample in a study of early T cells in non-severe SARS-CoV-2 infection. TCRdb re-called the 5' RACE reads with MiXCR, one entry per CDR3 protein. The profile covers 75,000 or so distinct CDR3 sequences, with 14% appearing a single time and 10% to 11% taken by the ten largest. The sequencing sample was made of whole blood. These receptors all stem from an adult who was a healthcare worker with PCR-confirmed SARS-CoV-2 infection or an uninfected control (not recorded which).

This clonotype was picked up many times. The V gene is TRBV10-3, the J gene TRBJ1-3, with unresolved D. Germline CDR1 is ENHRY and CDR2 is SYGVKD. Trimming stripped 5 bases from V and 2 bases from J, with 16 bases between. This CDR3 is 16 amino acids long. This CDR3 reads CAISYQAPKAGNTIYF. The CDR3 coding sequence is TGTGCCATCAGTTACCAAGCCCCCAAGGCTGGAAACACCATATATTTT.

The chain carries TRBV29-1 and TRBJ1-1; D is possibly TRBD1 (5 bases). The V gene's germline CDR1 is SQVTM and CDR2 ANQGSEA. Trimming took 6 bases from V and 1 from J, leaving 9 bases between them. The CDR3 totals 12 residues. The CDR3 nucleotides read TGCAGCGTGGGGGGATCGAACACTGAAGCTTTCTTT. Its translation: CSVGGSNTEAFF.

The V and J genes are TRBV7-9 and TRBJ2-1; TRBD1 is a possible D gene (6 bases). Trimming left V 6 bases short and J 14 bases short, with 14 bases between. CDR1 is SEHNR, CDR2 FQNEAQ, per germline (reference sequence). This CDR3 is built from 11 residues. CDR3 sequence reads: CASRDTGREFF. CDR3 coding DNA: TGTGCCAGCAGAGATACAGGGCGGGAGTTCTTC.

This clonotype was counted only a few times. At one of its ends the junction is not consistent with the germline gene, which may arise from a read error. The chain employs TRBV7-6 and TRBJ1-6; D gene ambiguous. CDR3 length: 15 residues. Germline CDR1 reads SGHVS; CDR2 reads FNYEAQ. The CDR3 reads CASSSFSEGSSPLHF. The CDR3 nucleotides are TGTGCCAGCAGCTCATTTTCCGAAGGGTCTTCACCCCTCCATTTT. Full variable domain (missing parts from reference TRBV7-6 and TRBJ1-6): GAGVSQSPRYKVTKRGQDVALRCDPISGHVSLYWYRQALGQGPEFLTYFNYEAQQDKSGLPNDRFSAERPEGSISTLTIQRTEQRDSAMYRCASSSFSEGSSPLHFGNGTRLTVT.

The sample holds a few counts of this clonotype. In DNA form, the CDR3 reads TGCGCCAGCAGTCCATTCTCCTCCGAGGTCACTGAAGCTTTCTTT. It specifies CASSPFSSEVTEAFF. The V and J genes are TRBV5-1 and TRBJ1-1; D gene ambiguous. The CDR3 has 15 residues. V was pared by 5 bases and J by 4 bases, with 18 bases between. Germline lookup yields CDR1 SGHRS and CDR2 YFSETQ.

Many counts were recorded for this clonotype. The chain has TRBV20-1 and TRBJ1-2; no clear D gene. This CDR3 comprises 10 residues. With 5 bases removed from V and 3 bases from J, the gap between germline ends came to 4 bases. Per germline, CDR1 DFQATT and CDR2 SNEGSKA (reference sequence). CDR3 sequence: CSALDYGYTF. The CDR3, as DNA: TGCAGTGCTCTAGACTATGGCTACACCTTC.

This clonotype appeared a few times. The gene calls are TRBV6-1 and TRBJ2-5, with D perhaps TRBD1 (6 bases). The V gene's germline CDR1 is MNHNS and CDR2 SASEGT. This CDR3 contains 13 residues. V lost 7 bases to trimming and J lost 4 bases, with 13 bases between them. Here the CDR3 reads CASTARGAETQYF. Here the CDR3 DNA reads TGTGCCAGCACAGCCAGGGGCGCAGAGACCCAGTACTTC.

Many counts were recorded for this clonotype. This sequence joins TRBV7-2 and TRBJ1-2; 7 nucleotides agree with TRBD1. The CDR3 spans 15 residues. The V gene's germline CDR1 is SGHTA and CDR2 FQGNSA. Trimming removed 1 base from V and 1 base from J; junction bases left unmatched: 3. The CDR3 nucleotides are TGTGCCAGCAGCTTAGGACAGGGCATTAACTATGGCTACACCTTC. Its translation: CASSLGQGINYGYTF.

This clonotype was seen repeatedly, ten times or more. This chain links TRBV20-1 with TRBJ1-1, with a weak D call TRBD1 (5 bases). Germline assignment: CDR1 DFQATT and CDR2 SNEGSKA (reference sequence). V dropped 4 bases and J dropped 1 base, with 13 bases sitting between them. This CDR3 has 14 amino acids. As DNA, the CDR3 is TGCAGTGCTAAGGGACTTAATTCGAACACTGAAGCTTTCTTT. Protein product: CSAKGLNSNTEAFF.

The table lists this clonotype with a count of one. The V gene is TRBV5-1, the J gene TRBJ1-1, with 8 bases that match TRBD1. Germline CDR1 SGHRS, CDR2 YFSETQ. Trimming removed 3 bases from V and 4 bases from J; junction bases left unmatched: 11. The CDR3 has 16 residues. The CDR3 sequence is CASSSGQGVSRTEAFF. The CDR3 region has the DNA TGCGCCAGCAGCTCCGGACAGGGTGTCAGCCGCACTGAAGCTTTCTTT. Full variable domain (rest looked up from reference TRBV5-1 and TRBJ1-1): KAGVTQTPRYLIKTRGQQVTLSCSPISGHRSVSWYQQTPGQGLQFLFEYFSETQRNKGNFPGRFSGRQFSNSRSEMNVSTLELGDSALYLCASSSGQGVSRTEAFFGQGTRLTVV.

This clonotype was picked up a small number of times. The V gene is TRBV5-4, the J gene TRBJ2-1; 9 nucleotides agree with TRBD1. From germline, CDR1 is SGHNT and CDR2 YYREEE (reference sequence). V lost 0 bases, J lost 2 bases, and 0 bases stayed unmatched. The length of the CDR3 is 15 residues. As DNA, the CDR3 is TGTGCCAGCAGCTTGGGACAGGGGGCCTACAATGAGCAGTTCTTC. Translated, it gives CASSLGQGAYNEQFF.